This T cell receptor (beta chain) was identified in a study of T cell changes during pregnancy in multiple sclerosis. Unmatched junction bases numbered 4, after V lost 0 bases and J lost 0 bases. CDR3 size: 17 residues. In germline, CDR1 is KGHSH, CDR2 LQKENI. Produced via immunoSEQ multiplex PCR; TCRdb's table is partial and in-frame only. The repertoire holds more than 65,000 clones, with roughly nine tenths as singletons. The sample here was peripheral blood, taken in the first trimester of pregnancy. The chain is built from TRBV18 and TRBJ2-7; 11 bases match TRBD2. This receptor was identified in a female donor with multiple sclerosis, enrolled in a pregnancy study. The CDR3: CASSPPGLAENSYEQYF. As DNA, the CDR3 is TGTGCCAGCTCACCACCGGGACTAGCGGAGAACTCCTACGAGCAGTACTTC.